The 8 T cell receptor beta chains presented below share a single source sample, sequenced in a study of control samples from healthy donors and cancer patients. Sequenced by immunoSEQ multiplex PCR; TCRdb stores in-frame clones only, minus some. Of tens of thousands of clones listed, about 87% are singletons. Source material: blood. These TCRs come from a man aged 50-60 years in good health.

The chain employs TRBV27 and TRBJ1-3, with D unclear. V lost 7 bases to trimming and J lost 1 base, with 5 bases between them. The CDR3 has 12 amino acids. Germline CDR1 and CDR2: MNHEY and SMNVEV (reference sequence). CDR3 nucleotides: TGTGCCAGCATAAGTTCTGGAAACACCATATATTTT. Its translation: CASISSGNTIYF.

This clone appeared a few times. The DNA for the CDR3 is TGTGCCAGCAGCCCAACTAGCGGAAGGAGCTATGGGCAGTACTTC. Its protein product is CASSPTSGRSYGQYF. The V gene is TRBV7-2, the J gene TRBJ2-7, with TRBD2 matching 8 bases. The CDR3 totals 15 residues. Germline CDR1 and CDR2: SGHTA and FQGNSA. The trim removed 5 bases at V and 9 bases at J, leaving 15 bases unmatched.

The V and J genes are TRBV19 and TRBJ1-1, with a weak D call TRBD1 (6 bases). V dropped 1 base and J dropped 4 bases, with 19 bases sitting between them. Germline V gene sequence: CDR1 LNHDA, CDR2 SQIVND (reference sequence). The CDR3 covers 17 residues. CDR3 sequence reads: CASSIARIGQTTTEAFF. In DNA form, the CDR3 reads TGTGCCAGTAGTATAGCTCGAATAGGACAGACGACCACTGAAGCTTTCTTT.

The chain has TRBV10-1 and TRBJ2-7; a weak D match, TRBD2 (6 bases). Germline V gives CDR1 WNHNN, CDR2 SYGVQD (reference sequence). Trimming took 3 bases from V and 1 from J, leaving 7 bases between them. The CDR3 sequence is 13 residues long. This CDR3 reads CASSEGGSYEQYF. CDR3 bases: TGCGCCAGCAGTGAAGGAGGGTCCTACGAGCAGTACTTC.

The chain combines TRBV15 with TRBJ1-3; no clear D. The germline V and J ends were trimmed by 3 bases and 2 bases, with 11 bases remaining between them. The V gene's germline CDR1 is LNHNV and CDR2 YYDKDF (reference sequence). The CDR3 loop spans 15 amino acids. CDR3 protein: CATSSQLLTGNTIYF. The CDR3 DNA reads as TGTGCCACCAGCAGCCAATTATTGACTGGAAACACCATATATTTT.

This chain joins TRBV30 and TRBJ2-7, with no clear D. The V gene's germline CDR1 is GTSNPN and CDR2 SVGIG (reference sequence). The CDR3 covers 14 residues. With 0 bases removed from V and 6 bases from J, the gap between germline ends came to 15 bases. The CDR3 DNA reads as TGTGCCTGGAGTGTAGGCGATGGGTTTCGCGAGCAGTACGTC. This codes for CAWSVGDGFREQYV.

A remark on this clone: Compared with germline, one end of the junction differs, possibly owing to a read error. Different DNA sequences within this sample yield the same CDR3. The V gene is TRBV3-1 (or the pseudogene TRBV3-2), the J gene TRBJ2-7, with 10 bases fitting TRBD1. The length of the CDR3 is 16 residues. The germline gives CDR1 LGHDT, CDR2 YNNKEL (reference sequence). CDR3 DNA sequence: TGTGCCAGTAGCCAAGGGTATGGGGACAGGGGTCGTGAGCAGTACTTC. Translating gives CASSQGYGDRGREQYF.

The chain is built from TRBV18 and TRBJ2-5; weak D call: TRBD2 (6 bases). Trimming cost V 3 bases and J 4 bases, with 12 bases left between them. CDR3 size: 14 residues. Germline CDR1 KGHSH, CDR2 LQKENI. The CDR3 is CASSPNGGIETQYF. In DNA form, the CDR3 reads TGTGCCAGCTCACCTAACGGAGGGATAGAGACCCAGTACTTC.